This T cell receptor (beta chain) stems from a study of persistence of HIV-infected CD4 T cells. For the study at large: A larger, less memory-rich fraction responded to anti-CD3/anti-CD28 beads than to antigen.

Overall study findings and caveats: TCRbeta richness was lower in CMV- and Gag-responding cells than in anti-CD3/anti-CD28-responding cells. Proviral oligoclonality tracked with TCR oligoclonality within the same sorted cells.

The immunoSEQ assay was version 4, run in survey mode. Sequencing was performed with immunoSEQ multiplex PCR; in TCRdb, only in-frame clones are kept and a portion is missing. The table records 35,000 to 40,000 clones, roughly 87% of them present only once. Germline CDR1 is MDHEN and CDR2 is SYDVKM. The germline V and J ends were trimmed by 2 bases and 8 bases, with 6 bases remaining between them. This CDR3 spans 12 amino acids. Nonspecific anti-CD3/anti-CD28 bead stimulation represents the broad CD4+ T cell repertoire. CD4+ T cells upregulating both CD40 ligand and CD69 were sorted as responding cells. CD8+ T cells were removed from PBMCs prior to stimulation. Of note for this clone: The target antigen is unknown.

The sequencing here drew on CD4+ T cells sorted from PBMCs after roughly 20-hour stimulation, taken from a patient who received antiretroviral therapy. V usage is TRBV28 and J usage is TRBJ1-4; D is undetermined. The sequence came from an adult man with HIV who was CMV-seropositive. DNA of the CDR3: TGTGCCAGCAGTTTAAAGACCGAAAAACTGTTTTTT. Its protein product is CASSLKTEKLFF. Together with reference TRBV28 and TRBJ1-4, the CDR3 gives the full variable domain: DVKVTQSSRYLVKRTGEKVFLECVQDMDHENMFWYRQDPGLGLRLIYFSYDVKMKEKGDIPEGYSVSREKKERFSLILESASTNQTSMYLCASSLKTEKLFFGSGTQLSVL.